These 23 T cell receptor beta chains were all obtained from the same sample, sequenced in a study of OX40 agonist ivuxolimab in advanced cancers. TCRdb keeps only in-frame clones here, not all; method: immunoSEQ multiplex PCR. The sample consists of more than 45,000 clones, around 85% of them appearing once. Here the sequenced sample was CD4+ or CD8+ T cells sorted from blood, taken in a trial of the OX40 agonist ivuxolimab. The origin of the receptors is an adult with an advanced solid tumor such as melanoma, head and neck, liver or kidney cancer.

The CDR3 region is CASSLDQGRVGTPLHF. The CDR3 bases are TGTGCCAGCAGCTTAGATCAGGGCAGGGTCGGAACACCCCTCCACTTT. The chain links TRBV11-2 to TRBJ1-6; tentative D call: TRBD1 (5 bases). From germline, CDR1 is SGHAT and CDR2 FQNNGV. The CDR3 runs 16 residues. V lost 0 bases, J lost 11 bases, and 17 bases lay in between.

The rearrangement links TRBV7-3 to TRBJ1-5; 9 nucleotides line up with TRBD1. With V trimmed by 5 bases and J by 3 bases, 11 bases remained unmatched. Germline CDR1 SGHTA, CDR2 FQGTGA. The CDR3 runs 17 residues. The CDR3 sequence: CASSPRTGEGDNQPQHF. Written as DNA, the CDR3 is TGTGCCAGCAGCCCCCGGACAGGGGAAGGGGACAATCAGCCCCAGCATTTT.

This clone was seen a few times. The V call is TRBV11-2, the J call TRBJ2-7; perhaps TRBD2 as D (5 bases). This CDR3 has 15 residues. Germline lookup yields CDR1 SGHAT and CDR2 FQNNGV. The germline V and J ends were trimmed by 6 bases and 2 bases, with 17 bases remaining between them. Here the CDR3 reads CASRPLGVTPYEQYF. CDR3 nucleotide sequence: TGTGCCAGCAGGCCTCTCGGGGTAACCCCCTACGAGCAGTACTTC.

The gene calls are TRBV11-2 and TRBJ2-7; 9 bases are a match to TRBD1. Losses at the gene ends were 5 bases for V and 5 bases for J; bases not matched to a gene: 4. Germline CDR1 is SGHAT and CDR2 is FQNNGV. CDR3 length equals 13 residues. The CDR3 sequence: CASSRRTGDEQYF. The CDR3, as DNA: TGTGCCAGCAGCCGTAGGACAGGGGACGAGCAGTACTTC.

The chain couples TRBV5-1 to TRBJ2-3; D unclear. The V gene lost 0 bases and the J gene lost 1 base, with 6 bases spanning the gap. From germline, CDR1 is SGHRS and CDR2 YFSETQ. CDR3 size: 14 residues. The CDR3 DNA follows: TGCGCCAGCAGCTTGGCCGGAGGCACAGATACGCAGTATTTT. The encoded protein is CASSLAGGTDTQYF.

The chain recombines TRBV11-2 with TRBJ2-1, with 12 bases aligning to TRBD2. Germline CDR1 SGHAT, CDR2 FQNNGV. With V trimmed by 5 bases and J by 9 bases, 11 bases remained unmatched. The CDR3 has 16 residues. The CDR3 DNA sequence: TGTGCCAGCAGCGGACTAGCGGGAAAGGGTTTGGGTGAGCAGTTCTTC. Residues: CASSGLAGKGLGEQFF.

V usage is TRBV30 and J usage is TRBJ2-1, with TRBD1 matching over 10 bases. The CDR3 is 15 amino acids. Germline V gene lookup returns CDR1 GTSNPN and CDR2 SVGIG (reference sequence). J was trimmed by 6 bases and V by 2 bases; bases with no gene match: 7. The CDR3 DNA follows: TGTGCCTGGAGTCAACGGACAGGGGGACCCAATGAGCAGTTCTTC. Protein sequence: CAWSQRTGGPNEQFF. Full variable domain (remainder filled in from reference TRBV30 and TRBJ2-1): SQTIHQWPATLVQPVGSPLSLECTVEGTSNPNLYWYRQAAGRGLQLLFYSVGIGQISSEVPQNLSASRPQDRQFILSSKKLLLSDSGFYLCAWSQRTGGPNEQFFGPGTRLTVL.

The rearrangement joins TRBV5-1 to TRBJ2-7, with 8 positions matching TRBD2. In germline, CDR1 is SGHRS, CDR2 YFSETQ. V shed 2 bases, J shed 0 bases, and the junction held 7 bases outside the gene matches. The CDR3 spans 16 residues. CDR3 DNA: TGCGCCAGCAGCTTACCGGGACTAGAGGGCTCCTACGAGCAGTACTTC. This translates into CASSLPGLEGSYEQYF. The full variable domain, in which reference TRBV5-1 and TRBJ2-7 provide the parts outside the CDR3, is KAGVTQTPRYLIKTRGQQVTLSCSPISGHRSVSWYQQTPGQGLQFLFEYFSETQRNKGNFPGRFSGRQFSNSRSEMNVSTLELGDSALYLCASSLPGLEGSYEQYFGPGTRLTVT.

The chain is built from TRBV19 and TRBJ1-4; D call uncertain. Germline CDR1 LNHDA, CDR2 SQIVND (reference sequence). Trimming removed 5 bases from V and 3 bases from J, with 10 bases in between. This CDR3 has 14 residues. The CDR3: CASSPRAPNEKLFF. The DNA for the CDR3 is TGTGCCAGTAGTCCCCGGGCCCCTAATGAAAAACTGTTTTTT.

This clone appeared a single time. V and J are TRBV6-5 and TRBJ2-1; D may be TRBD2 (6 bases). CDR3 length: 11 amino acids. Germline V CDR1 and CDR2: MNHEY, SVGAGI. The germline V and J ends were trimmed by 4 bases and 12 bases, with 10 bases remaining between them. DNA for the CDR3: TGTGCCAGCAGTTGGGCCGGGGGGCAGTTCTTC. This sequence encodes CASSWAGGQFF.

The chain is built from TRBV28 and TRBJ2-3; 9 bases align to TRBD2. The CDR3 is 17 amino acids. V gave up 5 bases and J gave up 6 bases; unmatched junction bases: 15. Germline CDR1 is MDHEN and CDR2 is SYDVKM. The CDR3 DNA follows: TGTGCCAGCAGTCCACCCCAAGGGCGGGGGGGCCCGGATACGCAGTATTTT. This encodes CASSPPQGRGGPDTQYF.

The chain is built from TRBV10-3 and TRBJ2-5; 11 nucleotides agree with TRBD1. The end of the DNA aligns better with TRBJ2-7, so the J call may be wrong. The CDR3 consists of 15 residues. The V gene's germline CDR1 is ENHRY and CDR2 SYGVKD. The CDR3 DNA is TGTGCCATCAGTGAGTCGGCCGGGACAGGGGGCGAGCAGTACTTC. It encodes CAISESAGTGGEQYF.

The chain is built from TRBV7-2 and TRBJ2-3, with 13 bases that match TRBD2. CDR1 and CDR2 from the germline V gene are SGHTA and FQGNSA. V was pared by 8 bases and J by 4 bases, with 6 bases of the junction left unmatched. The CDR3 spans 15 residues. The CDR3 DNA sequence: TGTGCCAGCGTTCGACTAGCGGGAGGTGCAGATACGCAGTATTTT. Translated, it gives CASVRLAGGADTQYF.

The chain uses TRBV4-2 and TRBJ1-6; D is perhaps TRBD1 (5 bases). The V end lost 0 bases, the J end lost 7 bases, and 16 bases lay between the germline ends. Germline-derived CDR1 and CDR2 are LGHNA and YNFKEQ. The length of the CDR3 is 17 residues. The chain's CDR3 is CASSQDFAGLANSPLHF. CDR3 sequence (DNA): TGTGCCAGCAGCCAAGATTTTGCAGGGCTGGCGAATTCACCCCTCCACTTT.

This clone was detected only a few times. This chain uses TRBV5-3 with TRBJ1-4; unclear D gene. TRBV5-3 counts as an open reading frame of uncertain function. The CDR3 sequence is 15 residues long. The V and J ends lost 3 bases and 1 base respectively, with 10 bases between them. In nucleotides, the CDR3 is TGTGCCAGAAGCTCGGAGGGCAGAACTAATGAAAAACTGTTTTTT. It codes for CARSSEGRTNEKLFF.

This clone was detected only once. The chain couples TRBV5-4 to TRBJ2-7; no clear D. The ends were cut back, 4 bases at V and 0 bases at J, with 14 bases in the middle. Germline CDR1 and CDR2: SGHNT and YYREEE (reference sequence). This CDR3 region has 15 residues. DNA of the CDR3: TGTGCCAGCAGCCGTTTATACCAGAGCTCCTACGAGCAGTACTTC. Translated, it gives CASSRLYQSSYEQYF. Complete variable domain (other parts from reference TRBV5-4 and TRBJ2-7): ETGVTQSPTHLIKTRGQQVTLRCSSQSGHNTVSWYQQALGQGPQFIFQYYREEENGRGNFPPRFSGLQFPNYSSELNVNALELDDSALYLCASSRLYQSSYEQYFGPGTRLTVT.

This clone is medium-sized by share. The sample holds other DNA sequences that translate to the same CDR3. The V and J genes are TRBV7-9 and TRBJ1-1; the D is unclear. The V gene lost 3 bases and the J gene lost 5 bases, with 4 bases spanning the gap. CDR1 SEHNR and CDR2 FQNEAQ come from the germline V gene (reference sequence). The CDR3 extends over 11 amino acids. CDR3: CASSFGTEAFF. The CDR3 bases are TGTGCCAGCAGCTTCGGAACTGAAGCTTTCTTT.

The sample holds a few counts of this clone. This sample includes further DNA sequences coding for the same CDR3. This chain joins TRBV9 and TRBJ1-1; D unclear. The germline CDR1 and CDR2 sequences are SGDLS and YYNGEE. The CDR3 totals 13 residues. V dropped 2 bases and J dropped 1 base, with 6 bases sitting between them. Written as DNA, the CDR3 is TGTGCCAGCAGCGTGTCACCGAACACTGAAGCTTTCTTT. This encodes CASSVSPNTEAFF.

The chain combines TRBV23-1 with TRBJ2-7; possible D gene TRBD1, 6 bases. TRBV23-1 is annotated as an ORF whose role is uncertain. The V end was cut by 6 bases, the J end by 0 bases, with 21 bases between. The length of the CDR3 is 17 residues. The CDR3 DNA is TGCGCCAGCAGCCCCCCCACCCGGGACACCTACTCCTACGAGCAGTACTTC. Translating gives CASSPPTRDTYSYEQYF.

In regard to this clone: The junction does not match germline at one end; this may be a read error. The chain uses TRBV5-4 and TRBJ2-5; 10 positions agree with TRBD1. Germline V gene sequence: CDR1 SGHNT, CDR2 YYREEE (reference sequence). This CDR3 is 13 amino acids long. CDR3: CASRLDRGETQYF. The CDR3 DNA sequence: TGTGCCAGCAGATTGGACAGGGGGGAGACCCAGTACTTC. Filled out from reference TRBV5-4 and TRBJ2-5, the complete variable domain reads ETGVTQSPTHLIKTRGQQVTLRCSSQSGHNTVSWYQQALGQGPQFIFQYYREEENGRGNFPPRFSGLQFPNYSSELNVNALELDDSALYLCASRLDRGETQYFGPGTRLLVL.

This chain uses TRBV7-9 with TRBJ2-7; 9 nucleotides align to TRBD2. This CDR3 is 15 amino acids long. The ends lost 6 bases at V and 5 bases at J; junction bases unmatched: 11. Germline V gene sequence: CDR1 SEHNR, CDR2 FQNEAQ (reference sequence). CDR3 nucleotide sequence: TGTGCCAGCAGTCACCTTAGCGGGGGCTTGGACGAGCAGTACTTC. It is translated as CASSHLSGGLDEQYF.

The chain uses TRBV30 and TRBJ2-4; D uncertain. Between the trimmed V and J ends, which lost 5 bases and 3 bases, there was a span of 14 bases. This CDR3 has 14 amino acids. The germline CDR1 and CDR2 sequences are GTSNPN and SVGIG (reference sequence). CDR3 region: CAWGVGSNKNIQYF. Written as DNA, the CDR3 is TGTGCCTGGGGGGTGGGGTCGAACAAAAACATTCAGTACTTC.

The chain uses TRBV30 and TRBJ2-7; tentatively, D is TRBD1 (6 bases). The V gene's germline CDR1 is GTSNPN and CDR2 SVGIG (reference sequence). There are 14 residues in the CDR3. V was trimmed by 1 base and J by 3 bases, leaving 13 bases between them. The CDR3 coding sequence is TGTGCCTGGAGTGGGACCCAGGGGTTCTACGAGCAGTACTTC. As protein: CAWSGTQGFYEQYF.